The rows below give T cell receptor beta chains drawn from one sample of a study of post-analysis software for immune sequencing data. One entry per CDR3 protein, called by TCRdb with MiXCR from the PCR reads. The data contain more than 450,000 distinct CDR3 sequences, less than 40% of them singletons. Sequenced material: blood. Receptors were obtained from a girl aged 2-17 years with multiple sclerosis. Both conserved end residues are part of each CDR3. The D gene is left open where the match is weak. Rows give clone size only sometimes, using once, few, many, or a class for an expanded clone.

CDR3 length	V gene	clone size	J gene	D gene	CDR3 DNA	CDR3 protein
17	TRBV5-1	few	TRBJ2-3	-	TGCGCCAGCAGCTTGTCTATGGGCAGTTTCTCCACAGATACGCAGTATTTT	CASSLSMGSFSTDTQYF
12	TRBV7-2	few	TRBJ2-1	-	TGTGCCAGCAGCTTAGCCAGGTTAGCGAGGTTCTTC	CASSLARLARFF
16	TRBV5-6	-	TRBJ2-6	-	TGTGCCAGCAGCTTGGCAGGCGTCTCTGGGGCCAACGTCCGGACTTTC	CASSLAGVSGANVRTF
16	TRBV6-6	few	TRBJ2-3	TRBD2	TGTGCCAGCAGTAACCCGGGACTAGAGAGGGGGGATACGCAGTATTTT	CASSNPGLERGDTQYF
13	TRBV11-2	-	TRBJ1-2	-	TGTGCCAGCAGCTTAGGGAGTTACTATGGCTACACCTTC	CASSLGSYYGYTF
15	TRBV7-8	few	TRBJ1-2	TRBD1	TGTGCCAGCAGCGAAGGGACAGGGGGAGGGTATGGCTACACCTTC	CASSEGTGGGYGYTF
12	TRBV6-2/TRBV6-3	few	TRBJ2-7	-	TGTGCCAGCGGCGCGGACCCCTACGAGCAGTACTTC	CASGADPYEQYF
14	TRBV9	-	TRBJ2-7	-	TGTGCCAGCAGCTCCCTGGCAGGCTCCTACGAGCAGTACTTC	CASSSLAGSYEQYF
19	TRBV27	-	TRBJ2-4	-	TGTGCCAGCAGTTTAGGCCCTCCAGAACGGGGGGCCTTCAAAAACATTCAGTACTTC	CASSLGPPERGAFKNIQYF
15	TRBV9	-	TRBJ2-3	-	TGTGCCAGCAGCGTAGCTACCCTGACGCCAGATACGCAGTATTTT	CASSVATLTPDTQYF
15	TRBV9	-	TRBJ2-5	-	TGTGCCAGCAGCGCGTACGTGGGGGGTCAAGAGACCCAGTACTTC	CASSAYVGGQETQYF
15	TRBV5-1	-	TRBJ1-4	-	TGCGCCAGCAGCTTGGGCGGGAGCACTAATGAAAAACTGTTTTTT	CASSLGGSTNEKLFF
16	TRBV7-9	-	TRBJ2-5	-	TGTGCCAGCAGCTTATACGTCGGGGTGGCCCAAGAGACCCAGTACTTC	CASSLYVGVAQETQYF
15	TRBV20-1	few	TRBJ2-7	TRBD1	TGCAGTGCTAGAGATATCGACAGGGGATCCTACGAGCAGTACTTC	CSARDIDRGSYEQYF
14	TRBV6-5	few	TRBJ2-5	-	TGTGCCAGCAGTTACTCACAGGTCCAAGAGACCCAGTACTTC	CASSYSQVQETQYF
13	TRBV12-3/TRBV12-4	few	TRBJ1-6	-	TGTGCCAGCAGTCCCTTTAACAATTCACCCCTCCACTTT	CASSPFNNSPLHF
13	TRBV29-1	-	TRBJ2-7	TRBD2	TGCAGTGGCGGGGGAGCCTCCTACAATGAGCAGTACTTC	CSGGGASYNEQYF
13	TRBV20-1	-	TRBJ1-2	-	TGCAGTGCTAGATCGATAGGGAGGGATGGCTACACCTTC	CSARSIGRDGYTF
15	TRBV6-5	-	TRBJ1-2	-	TGTGCCAGCGGAGACACCATTCAGGCTAACTATGGCTACACCTTC	CASGDTIQANYGYTF
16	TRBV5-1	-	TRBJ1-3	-	TGCGCCAGCAGCTCAGGGAAGTCGAACTCTGGAAACACCATATATTTT	CASSSGKSNSGNTIYF
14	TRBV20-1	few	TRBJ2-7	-	TGCAGTGCTAGGACGGGCAGTAGCTCCTACGAGCAGTACTTC	CSARTGSSSYEQYF
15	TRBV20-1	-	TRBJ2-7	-	TGCAGTGCTACACAACCGGGACTGGAACCCTACGAGCAGTACTTC	CSATQPGLEPYEQYF
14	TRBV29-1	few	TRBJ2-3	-	TGCAGCGTTTCCGGGACGGCTAGCACAGATACGCAGTATTTT	CSVSGTASTDTQYF